In this sample, the clone carrying this T cell receptor beta chain turned up many times. The germline V gene encodes CDR1 LNHDA and CDR2 SQIVND (reference sequence). CDR3 size: 16 residues. V lost 4 bases and J 2 bases, leaving 15 bases between the germline ends. Amplification targeted TCR beta CDR3 regions from RNA transcripts. First-round RT-PCR of the TCR CDR3 relied on the HTBI primer set. Using its own MiXCR run on the multiplex PCR reads, TCRdb lists one record per CDR3 protein. The sample contains 300,000 to 400,000 distinct CDR3 sequences, roughly a fifth of which appear only once. This entry comes from a study of T cells in Graves' hyperthyroidism and ophthalmopathy.

This chain uses TRBV19 with TRBJ2-1, with a tentative D call TRBD1 (6 bases). The TCR comes from a woman between 45 and 65 years old with Graves' hyperthyroidism. The material sequenced was blood. The CDR3, as DNA: TGTGCCAGTAGTAATACAGGGTTGGGAACCTACAATGAGCAGTTCTTC. It codes for CASSNTGLGTYNEQFF. Supplemented by reference TRBV19 and TRBJ2-1, the full variable domain reads DGGITQSPKYLFRKEGQNVTLSCEQNLNHDAMYWYRQDPGQGLRLIYYSQIVNDFQKGDIAEGYSVSREKKESFPLTVTSAQKNPTAFYLCASSNTGLGTYNEQFFGPGTRLTVL.